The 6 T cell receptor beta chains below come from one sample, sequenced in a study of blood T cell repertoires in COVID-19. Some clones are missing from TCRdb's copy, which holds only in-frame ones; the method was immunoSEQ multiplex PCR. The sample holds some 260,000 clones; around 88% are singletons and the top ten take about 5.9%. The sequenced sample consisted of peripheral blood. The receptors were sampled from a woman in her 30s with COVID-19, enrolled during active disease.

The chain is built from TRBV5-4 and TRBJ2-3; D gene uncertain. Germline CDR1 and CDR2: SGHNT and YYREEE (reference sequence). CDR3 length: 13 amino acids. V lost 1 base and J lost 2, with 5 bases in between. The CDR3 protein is CASSLRVTDTQYF. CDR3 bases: TGTGCCAGCAGCTTGCGGGTCACAGATACGCAGTATTTT.

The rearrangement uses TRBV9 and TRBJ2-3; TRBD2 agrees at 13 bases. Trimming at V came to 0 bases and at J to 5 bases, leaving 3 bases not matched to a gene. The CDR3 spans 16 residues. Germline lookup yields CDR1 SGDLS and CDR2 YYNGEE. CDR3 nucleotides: TGTGCCAGCAGCGTAGGACTAGCGGGAGGAATAGATACGCAGTATTTT. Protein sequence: CASSVGLAGGIDTQYF.

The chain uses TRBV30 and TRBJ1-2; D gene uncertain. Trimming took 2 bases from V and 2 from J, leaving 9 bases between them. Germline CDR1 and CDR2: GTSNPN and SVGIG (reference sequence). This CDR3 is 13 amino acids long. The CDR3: CAWSQRANYGYTF. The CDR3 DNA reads TGTGCCTGGAGTCAGCGGGCGAACTATGGCTACACCTTC. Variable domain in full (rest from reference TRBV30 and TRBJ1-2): SQTIHQWPATLVQPVGSPLSLECTVEGTSNPNLYWYRQAAGRGLQLLFYSVGIGQISSEVPQNLSASRPQDRQFILSSKKLLLSDSGFYLCAWSQRANYGYTFGSGTRLTVV.

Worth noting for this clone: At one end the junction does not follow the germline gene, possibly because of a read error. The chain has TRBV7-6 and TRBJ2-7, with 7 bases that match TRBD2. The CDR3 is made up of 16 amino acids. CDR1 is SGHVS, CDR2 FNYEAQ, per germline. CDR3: CASSQGLVPPSNEQYF. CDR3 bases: TGTGCCAGCAGCCAAGGACTAGTCCCCCCCTCCAACGAGCAGTACTTC.

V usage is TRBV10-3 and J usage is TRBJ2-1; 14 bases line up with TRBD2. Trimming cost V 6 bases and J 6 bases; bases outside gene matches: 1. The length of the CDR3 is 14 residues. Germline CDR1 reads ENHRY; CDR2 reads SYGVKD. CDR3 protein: CAIRGTSGSNEQFF. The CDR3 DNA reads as TGTGCCATCAGAGGGACTAGCGGGAGCAATGAGCAGTTCTTC.

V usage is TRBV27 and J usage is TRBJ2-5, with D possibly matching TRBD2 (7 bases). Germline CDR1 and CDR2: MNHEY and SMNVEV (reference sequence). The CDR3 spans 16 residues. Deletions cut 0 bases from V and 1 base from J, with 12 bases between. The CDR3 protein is CASSLSRGGPQETQYF. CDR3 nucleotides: TGTGCCAGCAGTTTATCGAGGGGGGGCCCCCAAGAGACCCAGTACTTC.